This entry is about one TCR beta chain. Its target is not known. The data stem from a study of human T cells and chemical hapten exposure. As for the study in general: Small differences in pooled library volume mainly drove the variation in TCR yields per sample.

This sample's time point: healthy volunteer bleed at 2 weeks. Whole blood, unfractionated, served as the material for total RNA extraction. Findings of the study overall: The study found that DPC sensitization did not change TCRs above 1 in 1000 frequency.

The germline V gene has CDR1 SQVTM and CDR2 ANQGSEA. Trimming took off 5 bases at V and 8 bases at J, with 18 bases between the two ends. The CDR3 extends over 13 amino acids. Unique molecular identifiers were affixed to discrete cDNA molecules within the library. Original data processing: Individual samples carried between roughly 23,224 and 690,600 TCRs, with around 96,000 as the median. One entry per CDR3 protein, called by TCRdb with MiXCR from the RACE reads. The V and J calls and clone size are TCRdb's, not the authors'. The sample consists of about 130,000 distinct CDR3 sequences, approximately 9.5% of them appearing once.

The chain carries TRBV29-1 and TRBJ1-1; tentative D call: TRBD1 (5 bases). The sample comprised whole blood. The clonotype comes from a male donor in good health. Some clones in this sample may be carry-over from other donors' samples. CDR3 residues: CSVFRPLGAEAFF. In DNA form, the CDR3 reads TGCAGCGTTTTTCGCCCTTTAGGGGCGGAAGCTTTCTTT.